A selection of T cell receptor beta chains follows, all from one sample in a study of blood T cell repertoires in COVID-19. Profiled with immunoSEQ multiplex PCR; TCRdb holds only in-frame clones, not every one. Of over 95,000 clones in the sample, 85% were seen once. The sequencing input was peripheral blood. Every receptor here comes from a human donor in a cohort sampled during active COVID-19. The CDR3 runs from the conserved cysteine through the conserved F or W. A D gene is named only where the DNA matches it firmly. Expanded clones are given a class, and other clones once, few, many or no size at all.

J	V	size	D	DNA	CDR3
TRBJ2-7	TRBV6-2/TRBV6-3	-	TRBD1	TGTGCCAGCAGCAAAGACAGGGGGCGCGAGCAGTACTTC	CASSKDRGREQYF
TRBJ2-3	TRBV5-8	-	TRBD2	TGTGCCAGCAGCTGGGGGGTAGCGGGGGCCTCACAGAGGTGGTATTTT	CASSWGVAGASQRWYF
TRBJ2-3	TRBV27	-	-	TGTGCCAGCAGTTTAGGGGGCGTGCGCACAGATACGCAGTATTTT	CASSLGGVRTDTQYF
TRBJ1-1	TRBV10-3	-	-	TGTGCCATCGGACACCAACTGAACACTGAAGCTTTCTTT	CAIGHQLNTEAFF
TRBJ1-2	TRBV7-3	-	-	TGTGCCAGCAGCTTAGGAAACAGGGAGGGCTACACCTTC	CASSLGNREGYTF
TRBJ1-1	TRBV19	-	-	TGTGCCAGTAGACGGAGCGTGAACACTGAAGCTTTCTTT	CASRRSVNTEAFF
TRBJ2-5	TRBV30	-	-	TGTGCCTGGAGTGTGCGGGGCGCCTTTGCGGAGACCCAGTACTTC	CAWSVRGAFAETQYF
TRBJ2-3	TRBV30	-	TRBD2	TGTGCCTGGGGTACGCCCGCTAGCGGGAGCTTGCAGTATTTT	CAWGTPASGSLQYF
TRBJ2-3	TRBV6-2/TRBV6-3	-	-	TGTGCCAGCAGTCCAATGGGGGGTCGCACAGATACGCAGTATTTT	CASSPMGGRTDTQYF
TRBJ2-1	TRBV5-1	-	TRBD2	TGCGCCAGCAGCTTGCTTACGCGGGAGCCACGGGAGCAGTTCTTC	CASSLLTREPREQFF
TRBJ1-6	TRBV6-6	-	TRBD1	TGTGCCAGCAGCCTGATGACAGGGGATTCGAATTCACCCCTCCACTTT	CASSLMTGDSNSPLHF
TRBJ2-3	TRBV7-2	-	-	TGTGCCAGCAGCGCACAGGCGGTCGGGGATACGCAGTATTTT	CASSAQAVGDTQYF
TRBJ2-1	TRBV18	once	TRBD2	TGTGCCAGCTCACCAGTGCCTAGCGGGGGGGCCGACAATGAGCAGTTCTTC	CASSPVPSGGADNEQFF
TRBJ2-3	TRBV9	-	TRBD2	TGTGCCAGCAGCGAGGGATATAGCGGGGCCACAGATACGCAGTATTTT	CASSEGYSGATDTQYF
TRBJ1-3	TRBV19	-	-	TGTGCCAGTAGTTTGCCCACAGGGAACGACGGAAACACCATATATTTT	CASSLPTGNDGNTIYF
TRBJ1-2	TRBV3-1/TRBV3-2	-	-	TGTGCCAGCAGCCAAGGGGCTGACTATGGCTACACCTTC	CASSQGADYGYTF
TRBJ2-7	TRBV15	-	-	TGTGCCACCAGCCCAAGCGGGCTGCTCCCCGCTCACGGGGCCGAGCAGTACTTC	CATSPSGLLPAHGAEQYF
TRBJ2-7	TRBV7-2	-	TRBD2	TGTGCCAGCAGCTTAGGAGAGCTTTGGGGGGGGGCCTACGAGCAGTACTTC	CASSLGELWGGAYEQYF
TRBJ1-2	TRBV13	-	TRBD1	TGTGCCAGCAGTCCCGGGACAGCTAGACTTTATGGCTACACCTTC	CASSPGTARLYGYTF
TRBJ1-2	TRBV11-2	-	TRBD1	TGTGCCAGCAGCAGCAGGGGGGACTATGGCTACACCTTC	CASSSRGDYGYTF
TRBJ1-2	TRBV10-3	-	TRBD1	TGTGCCATGTTACAGGGGAGCAATGGCTACACCTTC	CAMLQGSNGYTF
TRBJ2-1	TRBV18	-	TRBD1	TGTGCCAGCTCACCACCGACAGGGGGGAACAATGAGCAGTTCTTC	CASSPPTGGNNEQFF
TRBJ2-1	TRBV28	-	-	TGTGCCAGCAGTTTGAGGGCGGGGAGTAATGAGCAGTTCTTC	CASSLRAGSNEQFF
TRBJ2-7	TRBV11-2	-	TRBD2	TGTGCCAGCACCCCTCGCGGGACTAGCGACTACGAGCAGTACTTC	CASTPRGTSDYEQYF
TRBJ2-3	TRBV10-1	-	TRBD2	TGCGCCAGCAGTGCTTTAGCGGGGGGCACAGATACGCAGTATTTT	CASSALAGGTDTQYF
TRBJ1-1	TRBV3-1/TRBV3-2	-	-	TGTGCCAGCAGCCAAGGGGTCTCGGGAGCTTTCTTT	CASSQGVSGAFF
TRBJ2-4	TRBV6-5	-	TRBD2	TGTGCCAGCAGTACCGTTAGCGGGGGGCGGATTCAGTACTTC	CASSTVSGGRIQYF
TRBJ2-7	TRBV19	-	TRBD1	TGTGCCAGTAGTAGGGGACAGGACGCCTACGAGCAGTACTTC	CASSRGQDAYEQYF
TRBJ2-7	TRBV28	-	-	TGTGCCAGCAGTGTTACAGCCTACGAGCAGTACTTC	CASSVTAYEQYF
TRBJ1-1	TRBV9	-	TRBD1	TGTGCCAGCAGCTCACAGGGGGATAACACTGAAGCTTTCTTT	CASSSQGDNTEAFF
TRBJ2-1	TRBV28	-	TRBD2	TGTGCCAGCAGTTTGCCTAGCGGGGATTACAATGAGCAGTTCTTC	CASSLPSGDYNEQFF
TRBJ1-2	TRBV6-5	once	-	TGTGCCAGCAGTTTGGCAGCTTGGCGCGGTGGCTACACCTTC	CASSLAAWRGGYTF
TRBJ2-7	TRBV9	-	TRBD1	TGTGCCAGCAGCGCTACGGACAGGGCCTACGAGCAGTACTTC	CASSATDRAYEQYF
TRBJ1-6	TRBV2	once	-	TGTGCCAGCAGTACTGGGGGGGGCTATTCACCCCTCCACTTT	CASSTGGGYSPLHF
TRBJ1-4	TRBV6-5	-	TRBD1	TGTGCCAGCAGTCTGACAGGGAGTAATGAAAAACTGTTTTTT	CASSLTGSNEKLFF
TRBJ2-3	TRBV11-2	-	-	TGTGCCAGCAGCTTATATGGGAGAACCCTTACAGATACGCAGTATTTT	CASSLYGRTLTDTQYF
TRBJ2-2	TRBV6-2/TRBV6-3	-	-	TGTGCCAGCAGTTACTCCTACTCGCTCAACGCCGGGGAGCTGTTTTTT	CASSYSYSLNAGELFF
TRBJ2-3	TRBV11-2	few	TRBD2	TGTGCCAGCAGCCCCCGACTAGCGGGGGCGCATACGCAGTATTTT	CASSPRLAGAHTQYF
TRBJ2-7	TRBV2	-	-	TGTGCCAGCAGTTCAGGGTTCTACGAGCAGTACTTC	CASSSGFYEQYF
TRBJ2-1	TRBV27	-	TRBD2	TGTGCCAGCAGCCACCCATCCGGGACTAGCGGGGGACTGTACAATGAGCAGTTCTTC	CASSHPSGTSGGLYNEQFF
TRBJ1-1	TRBV10-1	-	TRBD1	TGCGCCAGCTCCCGGGACAGTGTGAACACTGAAGCTTTCTTT	CASSRDSVNTEAFF
TRBJ1-6	TRBV6-2/TRBV6-3	-	-	TGTGCCAGCACCCCCACATGGGGAGGACTAAATTCACCCCTCCACTTT	CASTPTWGGLNSPLHF